This T cell receptor (beta chain) originates from a study of Ad26.COV2.S vaccination and SARS-CoV-2 variants. Study-wide findings and caveats: Possible underestimation of total T cell responses by the TCR breadth and depth analyses was noted.

The method was immunoSEQ multiplex PCR; TCRdb's version includes in-frame clones alone and lacks a portion of them. Altogether roughly 100,000 clones are present, about 78% being singletons, with the ten largest covering 15% to 20%. As regards this clone: Its matching antigen is unknown.

V was pared by 5 bases and J by 3 bases, with 5 bases of the junction left unmatched. The CDR3 runs to 15 residues. Germline CDR1 and CDR2: SGHVS and FNYEAQ. The sequence came from a human donor who had recovered from COVID-19. Material: peripheral blood, obtained after recovery from COVID-19. This chain connects TRBV7-6 to TRBJ1-5; 9 nucleotides agree with TRBD1. In DNA, the CDR3 is TGTGCCAGCAGCGCGAGGGACAGGGACAATCAGCCCCAGCATTTT. Amino acids: CASSARDRDNQPQHF.